The T cell receptor (beta chain) described here comes from a study of blood T cell repertoires in COVID-19. In the study overall: The United States, Italy and Spain provided the acute and convalescent COVID-19 samples. Nucleic acid was either cDNA or gDNA, and it came from T cells, B-cell-depleted T cells, or PBMCs.

In the original analysis: Reference gene primer amplification in the assay estimated nucleated cell counts. Repertoires were generated with immunoSEQ multiplex PCR, while TCRdb's copy carries only in-frame clones and drops some. That table supplies the V and J calls and clone size; D and trimming were determined from the DNA. Of tens of thousands of clones in the sample, 75% to 85% were seen once. Germline V lookup: CDR1 MDHEN, CDR2 SYDVKM. The CDR3 has 13 amino acids. Trimming cost V 6 bases and J 9 bases; bases outside gene matches: 8. The sequencing sample was made of peripheral blood. V is TRBV28 and J is TRBJ2-1; TRBD1 matches at 7 bases. This TCR was sampled from a woman aged 70-85 years with acute or convalescent COVID-19. CDR3 nucleotides: TGTGCCAGCAGGCTGACAGGGTTGGGTGAGCAGTTCTTC. Protein product: CASRLTGLGEQFF.